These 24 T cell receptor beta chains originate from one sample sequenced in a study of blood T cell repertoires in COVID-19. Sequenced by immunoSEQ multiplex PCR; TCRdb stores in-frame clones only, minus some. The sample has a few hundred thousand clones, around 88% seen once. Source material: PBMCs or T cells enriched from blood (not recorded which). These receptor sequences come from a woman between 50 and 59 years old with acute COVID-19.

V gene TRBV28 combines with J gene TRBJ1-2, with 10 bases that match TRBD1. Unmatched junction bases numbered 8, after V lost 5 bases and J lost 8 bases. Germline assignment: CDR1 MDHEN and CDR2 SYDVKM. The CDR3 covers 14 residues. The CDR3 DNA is TGTGCCAGCAGTACCGGGACAGGGGTAAGGGGCTACACCTTC. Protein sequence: CASSTGTGVRGYTF.

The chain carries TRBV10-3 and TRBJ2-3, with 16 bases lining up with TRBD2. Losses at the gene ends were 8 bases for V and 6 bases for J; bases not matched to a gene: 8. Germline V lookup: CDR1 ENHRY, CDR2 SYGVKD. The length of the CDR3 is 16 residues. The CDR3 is CAIGLGLAGGWDTQYF. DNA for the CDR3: TGTGCCATCGGATTGGGACTAGCGGGAGGGTGGGATACGCAGTATTTT.

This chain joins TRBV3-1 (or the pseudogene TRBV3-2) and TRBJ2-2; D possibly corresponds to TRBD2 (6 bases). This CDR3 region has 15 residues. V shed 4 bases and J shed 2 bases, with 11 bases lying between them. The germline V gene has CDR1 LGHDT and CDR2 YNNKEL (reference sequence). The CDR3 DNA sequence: TGTGCCAGCAGCCTTACCGGACTAAACACCGGGGAGCTGTTTTTT. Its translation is CASSLTGLNTGELFF.

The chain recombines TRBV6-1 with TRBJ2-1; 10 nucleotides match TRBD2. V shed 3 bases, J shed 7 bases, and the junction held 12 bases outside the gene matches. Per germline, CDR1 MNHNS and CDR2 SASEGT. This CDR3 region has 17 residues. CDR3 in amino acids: CASSEPDLAGENNEQFF. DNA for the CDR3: TGTGCCAGCAGTGAGCCGGATCTAGCGGGAGAAAATAATGAGCAGTTCTTC.

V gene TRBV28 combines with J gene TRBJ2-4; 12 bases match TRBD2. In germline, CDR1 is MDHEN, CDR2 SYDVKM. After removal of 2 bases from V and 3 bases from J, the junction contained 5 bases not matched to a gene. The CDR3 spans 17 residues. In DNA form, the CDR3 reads TGTGCCAGCAGTTTAGGGTCTAGCGGGAGGGACAAAAACATTCAGTACTTC. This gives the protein CASSLGSSGRDKNIQYF.

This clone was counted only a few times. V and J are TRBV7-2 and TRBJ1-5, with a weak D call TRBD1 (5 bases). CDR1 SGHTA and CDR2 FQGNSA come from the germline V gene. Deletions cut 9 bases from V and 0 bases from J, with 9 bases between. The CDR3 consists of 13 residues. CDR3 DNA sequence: TGTGCCAGTCGGGGGTCTAGCAATCAGCCCCAGCATTTT. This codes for CASRGSSNQPQHF. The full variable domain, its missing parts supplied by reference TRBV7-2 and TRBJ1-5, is GAGVSQSPSNKVTEKGKDVELRCDPISGHTALYWYRQSLGQGLEFLIYFQGNSAPDKSGLPSDRFSAERTGGSVSTLTIQRTQQEDSAVYLCASRGSSNQPQHFGDGTRLSIL.

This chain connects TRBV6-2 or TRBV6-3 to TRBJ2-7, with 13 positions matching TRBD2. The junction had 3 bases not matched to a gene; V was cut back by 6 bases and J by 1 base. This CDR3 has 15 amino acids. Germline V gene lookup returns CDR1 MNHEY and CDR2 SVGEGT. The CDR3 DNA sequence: TGTGCCAGCAGCCGACTAGCGGGAGGATCCTACGAGCAGTACTTC. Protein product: CASSRLAGGSYEQYF.

This CDR3 reads CASSLDQGGYGYTF. The DNA of the CDR3 is TGTGCCAGCAGCTTGGATCAGGGCGGCTATGGCTACACCTTC. This sequence joins TRBV5-4 and TRBJ1-2, with D perhaps TRBD1 (5 bases). The germline CDR1 and CDR2 sequences are SGHNT and YYREEE (reference sequence). Trimming pared 0 bases from V and 4 bases from J, leaving 10 bases between. The CDR3 has 14 residues.

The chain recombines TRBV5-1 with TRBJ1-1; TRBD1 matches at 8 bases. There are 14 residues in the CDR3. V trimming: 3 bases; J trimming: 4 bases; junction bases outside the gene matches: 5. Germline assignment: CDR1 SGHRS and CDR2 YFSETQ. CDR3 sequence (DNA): TGCGCCAGCAGCTGGCAGGGGGCTGCCACTGAAGCTTTCTTT. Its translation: CASSWQGAATEAFF.

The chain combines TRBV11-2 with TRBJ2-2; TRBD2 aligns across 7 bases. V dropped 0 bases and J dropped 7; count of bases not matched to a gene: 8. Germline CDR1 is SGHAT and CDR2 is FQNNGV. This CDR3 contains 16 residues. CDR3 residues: CASSLDWREWGGELFF. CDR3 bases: TGTGCCAGCAGCTTAGATTGGCGGGAGTGGGGCGGGGAGCTGTTTTTT.

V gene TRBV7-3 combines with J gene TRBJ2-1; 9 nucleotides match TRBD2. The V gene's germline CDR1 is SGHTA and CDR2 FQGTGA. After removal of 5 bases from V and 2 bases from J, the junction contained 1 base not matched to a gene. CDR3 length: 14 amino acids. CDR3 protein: CASSPSGTYNEQFF. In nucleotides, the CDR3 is TGTGCCAGCAGCCCTAGCGGGACCTACAATGAGCAGTTCTTC.

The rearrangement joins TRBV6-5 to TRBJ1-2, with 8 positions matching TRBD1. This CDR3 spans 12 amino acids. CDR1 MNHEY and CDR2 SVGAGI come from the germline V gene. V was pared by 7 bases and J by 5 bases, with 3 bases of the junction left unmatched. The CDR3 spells CASKWDRYGYTF. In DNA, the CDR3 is TGTGCCAGCAAGTGGGACAGGTATGGCTACACCTTC.

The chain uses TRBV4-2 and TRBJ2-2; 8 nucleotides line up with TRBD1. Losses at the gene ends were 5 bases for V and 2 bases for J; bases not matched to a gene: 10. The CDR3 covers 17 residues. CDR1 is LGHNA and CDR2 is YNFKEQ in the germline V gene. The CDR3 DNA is TGTGCCAGCAGCGATAACCTCAGGGGGCTAAACACCGGGGAGCTGTTTTTT. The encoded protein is CASSDNLRGLNTGELFF.

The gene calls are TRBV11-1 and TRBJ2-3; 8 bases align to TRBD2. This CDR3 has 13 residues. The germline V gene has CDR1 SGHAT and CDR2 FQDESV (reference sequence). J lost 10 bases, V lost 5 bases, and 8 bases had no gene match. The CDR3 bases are TGTGCCAGCAGCCCAGGGACTAGTTGGTCGCAGTATTTT. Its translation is CASSPGTSWSQYF.

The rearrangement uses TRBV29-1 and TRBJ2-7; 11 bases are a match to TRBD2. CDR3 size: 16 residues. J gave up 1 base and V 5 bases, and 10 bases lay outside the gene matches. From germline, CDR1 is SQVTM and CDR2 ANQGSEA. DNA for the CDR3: TGCAGCGTTACCATCCAACTAGCGGGAGAGTCCTACGAGCAGTACTTC. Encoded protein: CSVTIQLAGESYEQYF.

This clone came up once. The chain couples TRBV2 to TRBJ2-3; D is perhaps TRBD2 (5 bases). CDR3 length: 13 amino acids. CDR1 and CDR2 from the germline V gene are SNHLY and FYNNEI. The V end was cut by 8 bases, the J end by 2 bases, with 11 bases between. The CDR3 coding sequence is TGTGCCAGCCTTGGCGGGCACACAGATACGCAGTATTTT. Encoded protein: CASLGGHTDTQYF.

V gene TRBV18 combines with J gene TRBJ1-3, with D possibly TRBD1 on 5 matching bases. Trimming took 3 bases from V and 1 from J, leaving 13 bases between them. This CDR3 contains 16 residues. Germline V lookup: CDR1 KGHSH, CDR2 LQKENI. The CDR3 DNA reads TGTGCCAGCTCACCGATGGGGGGAAAATCTGGAAACACCATATATTTT. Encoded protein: CASSPMGGKSGNTIYF.

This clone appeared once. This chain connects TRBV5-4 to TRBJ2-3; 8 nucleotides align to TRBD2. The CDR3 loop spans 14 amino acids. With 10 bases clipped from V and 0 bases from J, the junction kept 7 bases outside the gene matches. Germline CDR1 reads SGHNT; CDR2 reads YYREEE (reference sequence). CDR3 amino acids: CAATTSVSTDTQYF. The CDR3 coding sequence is TGTGCCGCCACGACTAGCGTGAGCACAGATACGCAGTATTTT.

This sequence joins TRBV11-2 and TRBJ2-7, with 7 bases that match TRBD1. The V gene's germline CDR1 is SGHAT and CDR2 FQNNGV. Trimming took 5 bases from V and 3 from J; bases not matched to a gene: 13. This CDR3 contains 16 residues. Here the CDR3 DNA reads TGTGCCAGCAGCCTTTCTATGACAGGGTATTACTACGAGCAGTACTTC. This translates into CASSLSMTGYYYEQYF.

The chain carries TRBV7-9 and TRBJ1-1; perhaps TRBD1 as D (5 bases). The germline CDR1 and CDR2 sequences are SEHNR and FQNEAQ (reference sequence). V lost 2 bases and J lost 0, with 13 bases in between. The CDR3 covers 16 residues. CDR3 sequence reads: CASSLNPNRMNTEAFF. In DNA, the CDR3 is TGTGCCAGCAGCTTAAATCCAAACAGGATGAACACTGAAGCTTTCTTT.

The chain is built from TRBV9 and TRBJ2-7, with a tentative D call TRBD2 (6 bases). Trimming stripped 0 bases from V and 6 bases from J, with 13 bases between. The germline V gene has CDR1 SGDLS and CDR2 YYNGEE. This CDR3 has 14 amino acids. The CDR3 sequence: CASSVGGVPLEQYF. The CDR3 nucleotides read TGTGCCAGCAGCGTAGGGGGGGTCCCTCTCGAGCAGTACTTC.

CDR3 loop: CASSPTSGRVREQYF. CDR3 nucleotide sequence: TGTGCCAGCAGCCCTACTAGCGGGAGAGTCCGCGAGCAGTACTTC. The chain couples TRBV3-1 (or the pseudogene TRBV3-2) to TRBJ2-7, with TRBD2 matching 11 bases. In germline, CDR1 is LGHDT, CDR2 YNNKEL (reference sequence). The CDR3 is 15 amino acids. V lost 4 bases to trimming and J lost 6 bases; unmatched junction nucleotides: 8.

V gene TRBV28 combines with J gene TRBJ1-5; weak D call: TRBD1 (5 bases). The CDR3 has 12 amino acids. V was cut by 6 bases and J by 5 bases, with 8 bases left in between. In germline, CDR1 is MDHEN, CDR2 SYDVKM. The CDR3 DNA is TGTGCCAGCAGAGTAGGGGATCAGCCCCAGCATTTT. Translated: CASRVGDQPQHF.

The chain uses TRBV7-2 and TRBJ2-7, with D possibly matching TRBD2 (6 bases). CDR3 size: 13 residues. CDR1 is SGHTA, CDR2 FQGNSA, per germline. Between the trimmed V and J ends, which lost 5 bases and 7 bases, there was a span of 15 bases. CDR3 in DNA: TGTGCCAGCAGCACCCTGCGGGCGGGGGAGCAGTACTTC. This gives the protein CASSTLRAGEQYF.